Listed here are 30 T cell receptor beta chains from one sample, sequenced in a study of CD4+ T cells in melanoma. Only in-frame clones appear in the TCRdb table, and some are missing; sequencing was by immunoSEQ multiplex PCR. The sample lists about 50,000 clones; nearly 90% were seen once. Sample: peripheral blood. These receptors all come from a human donor with melanoma.

The chain has TRBV5-4 and TRBJ2-3; D might be TRBD2 (6 bases). Germline CDR1 SGHNT, CDR2 YYREEE (reference sequence). Trimming took off 2 bases at V and 7 bases at J, with 20 bases between the two ends. This CDR3 comprises 16 residues. The CDR3 DNA is TGTGCCAGCAGCTTCCCGGACTGGCGGGGAAGTTATACGCAGTATTTT. Translated: CASSFPDWRGSYTQYF.

The V and J genes are TRBV6-1 and TRBJ1-5, with a tentative D call TRBD1 (5 bases). Between the trimmed V and J ends, which lost 3 bases and 5 bases, there was a span of 11 bases. The CDR3 consists of 14 residues. The germline V gene encodes CDR1 MNHNS and CDR2 SASEGT. The CDR3 DNA reads as TGTGCCAGCAGTGAGCGACAGTTTCATCAGCCCCAGCATTTT. The encoded protein is CASSERQFHQPQHF.

The chain uses TRBV10-3 and TRBJ2-1; 8 bases map to TRBD1. CDR1 and CDR2 (germline): ENHRY, SYGVKD. With V trimmed by 9 bases and J by 1 base, 11 bases remained unmatched. This CDR3 is 16 amino acids long. This CDR3 is CAIPRPGGGSYNEQFF. DNA for the CDR3: TGTGCCATTCCACGGCCAGGGGGCGGATCCTACAATGAGCAGTTCTTC.

The chain is built from TRBV28 and TRBJ1-1, with TRBD1 matching over 10 bases. V shed 6 bases and J 3 bases; nucleotides not matched to a gene: 4. The CDR3 spans 14 residues. Germline values: CDR1 MDHEN, CDR2 SYDVKM. DNA for the CDR3: TGTGCCAGCAGGGGGGACAGGGGATACACTGAAGCTTTCTTT. Its protein product is CASRGDRGYTEAFF.

This chain connects TRBV4-3 to TRBJ2-7, with 7 positions matching TRBD2. Looked up from germline, CDR1 is LGHNA and CDR2 is YSLEER. The CDR3 sequence is 15 residues long. The junction had 6 bases not matched to a gene; V was cut back by 1 base and J by 3 bases. DNA for the CDR3: TGCGCCAGCAGCCAAGTAGCTAGCGGAAACTACGAGCAGTACTTC. Amino acids: CASSQVASGNYEQYF.

The genes are TRBV7-2 and TRBJ2-1; D is unclear. The CDR3 runs to 15 residues. Deletions cut 4 bases from V and 5 bases from J, with 15 bases between. Germline CDR1 and CDR2: SGHTA and FQGNSA. CDR3 region: CASSSNTALDNEQFF. The CDR3 DNA follows: TGTGCCAGCAGCTCCAATACAGCGCTTGACAATGAGCAGTTCTTC.

This clone has more than one count but fewer than ten. The J gene is TRBJ2-5, the V gene TRBV7-9; D is possibly TRBD1 (6 bases). Trimming took 6 bases from V and 5 from J, leaving 16 bases between them. Germline V gene lookup returns CDR1 SEHNR and CDR2 FQNEAQ (reference sequence). The CDR3 contains 14 residues. In nucleotides, the CDR3 is TGTGCCAGCAGTACAGGGATTAGTAGGGAGACCCAGTACTTC. This gives the protein CASSTGISRETQYF.

This chain uses TRBV29-1 with TRBJ1-2; D remains ambiguous. V was shortened by 5 bases and J by 9 bases, with 19 bases between the two germline ends. The CDR3 has 13 amino acids. CDR1 is SQVTM and CDR2 is ANQGSEA in the germline V gene. CDR3 sequence reads: CSVNSASDRRYTF. CDR3 nucleotides: TGCAGCGTTAATTCTGCCTCGGATCGTCGCTACACCTTC. Supplemented by reference TRBV29-1 and TRBJ1-2, the full variable domain reads SAVISQKPSRDICQRGTSLTIQCQVDSQVTMMFWYRQQPGQSLTLIATANQGSEATYESGFVIDKFPISRPNLTFSTLTVSNMSPEDSSIYLCSVNSASDRRYTFGSGTRLTVV.

The chain recombines TRBV7-9 with TRBJ1-1; 10 bases map to TRBD1. Germline-derived CDR1 and CDR2 are SEHNR and FQNEAQ (reference sequence). With 5 bases clipped from V and 5 bases from J, the junction kept 8 bases outside the gene matches. The CDR3 is made up of 15 amino acids. CDR3 in DNA: TGTGCCAGCAGCAAGACAGGGGGCGCGGGGACTGAAGCTTTCTTT. It yields the protein CASSKTGGAGTEAFF.

The genes are TRBV7-2 and TRBJ1-5; D remains unclear. The length of the CDR3 is 15 residues. Germline lookup yields CDR1 SGHTA and CDR2 FQGNSA. V gave up 0 bases and J gave up 1 base, with 7 bases separating them. The CDR3 nucleotides read TGTGCCAGCAGCTTAGCAGGTGGGAGCAATCAGCCCCAGCATTTT. Its translation: CASSLAGGSNQPQHF.

The chain couples TRBV4-1 to TRBJ2-2, with D tentatively TRBD2 (6 bases). V lost 3 bases and J 4 bases, leaving 12 bases between the germline ends. The CDR3 length is 15 residues. Germline V gives CDR1 MGHRA, CDR2 YSYEKL. CDR3 nucleotides: TGCGCCAGCAGCCAGATAACGGAGGGCACCGGGGAGCTGTTTTTT. Protein product: CASSQITEGTGELFF.

The gene calls are TRBV6-6 and TRBJ1-2; tentative D call: TRBD1 (6 bases). Trimming left V 2 bases short and J 8 bases short, with 12 bases between. The CDR3 contains 13 residues. CDR1 is MNHNY and CDR2 is SVGAGI in the germline V gene (reference sequence). CDR3 loop: CASSYATGGGYTF. CDR3 DNA: TGTGCCAGCAGTTACGCGACAGGCGGAGGCTACACCTTC.

The chain employs TRBV2 and TRBJ1-2, with D unresolved. Germline V gives CDR1 SNHLY, CDR2 FYNNEI. This CDR3 spans 14 amino acids. Trimming stripped 4 bases from V and 5 bases from J, with 14 bases between. CDR3 sequence: CASSAYKGRYGYTF. The CDR3 DNA sequence: TGTGCCAGCAGTGCCTACAAGGGAAGATATGGCTACACCTTC.

The gene calls are TRBV6-5 and TRBJ1-5, with D maybe TRBD1 (6 bases). Trimming took 7 bases from V and 7 from J, leaving 14 bases between them. The CDR3 totals 13 residues. CDR1 MNHEY and CDR2 SVGAGI come from the germline V gene. The chain's CDR3 is CASKGGASQPQHF. The CDR3 nucleotides are TGTGCCAGCAAGGGGGGGGCCTCCCAGCCCCAGCATTTT.

The CDR3 coding sequence is TGTGCCATCAGTGAGCCGGCCGGACAGGACTATGGCTACACCTTC. Its translation is CAISEPAGQDYGYTF. The rearrangement joins TRBV10-3 to TRBJ1-2; 7 bases are shared with TRBD1. Trimming removed 2 bases from V and 3 bases from J; junction bases left unmatched: 6. Germline V gene lookup returns CDR1 ENHRY and CDR2 SYGVKD. The length of the CDR3 is 15 residues.

The J gene is TRBJ2-6, the V gene TRBV18; D not resolved. The CDR3 has 17 residues. Trimming pared 1 base from V and 0 bases from J, leaving 10 bases between. CDR1 is KGHSH and CDR2 is LQKENI in the germline V gene. DNA of the CDR3: TGTGCCAGCTCACCACTTGTCTCCCGCTCTGGGGCCAACGTCCTGACTTTC. Translation: CASSPLVSRSGANVLTF. Complete variable domain (other parts from reference TRBV18 and TRBJ2-6): NAGVMQNPRHLVRRRGQEARLRCSPMKGHSHVYWYRQLPEEGLKFMVYLQKENIIDESGMPKERFSAEFPKEGPSILRIQQVVRGDSAAYFCASSPLVSRSGANVLTFGAGSRLTVL.

The genes are TRBV5-5 and TRBJ1-2; D is uncertain. The CDR3 contains 14 residues. Trimming stripped 0 bases from V and 8 bases from J, with 14 bases between. Germline CDR1 SGHKS, CDR2 YYEKEE (reference sequence). The CDR3 loop reads CASSLAVRREGYTF. CDR3 in DNA: TGTGCCAGCAGCTTGGCCGTGAGACGAGAGGGCTACACCTTC. Combining the CDR3 with reference TRBV5-5 and TRBJ1-2 gives the whole variable domain DAGVTQSPTHLIKTRGQQVTLRCSPISGHKSVSWYQQVLGQGPQFIFQYYEKEERGRGNFPDRFSARQFPNYSSELNVNALLLGDSALYLCASSLAVRREGYTFGSGTRLTVV.

V gene TRBV6-5 combines with J gene TRBJ2-7; TRBD1 matches at 8 bases. CDR1 is MNHEY and CDR2 is SVGAGI in the germline V gene. This CDR3 contains 14 residues. The V gene end was trimmed by 4 bases and the J gene end by 0 bases; junction bases not matched to a gene: 2. The CDR3 DNA sequence: TGTGCCAGCAGTTTGGGACAGGACTCCTACGAGCAGTACTTC. Residues: CASSLGQDSYEQYF.

The rearrangement uses TRBV19 and TRBJ2-3; TRBD1 is a possible D gene (5 bases). V was pared by 9 bases and J by 0 bases, with 13 bases between. There are 14 residues in the CDR3. From germline, CDR1 is LNHDA and CDR2 SQIVND (reference sequence). CDR3 nucleotide sequence: TGTGCCAGCCAGGACATCTCTAGCACAGATACGCAGTATTTT. Translation gives CASQDISSTDTQYF.

V is TRBV4-2 and J is TRBJ2-1, with 7 bases lining up with TRBD2. Per the germline V gene, CDR1 is LGHNA and CDR2 is YNFKEQ. There are 18 residues in the CDR3. J lost 4 bases, V lost 1 base, and 13 bases had no gene match. The CDR3 region is CASSQGFFGTISYNEQFF. In nucleotides, the CDR3 is TGTGCCAGCAGCCAAGGTTTTTTCGGGACTATTTCTTACAATGAGCAGTTCTTC.

This chain uses TRBV19 with TRBJ2-5; no clear D gene. The CDR3 length is 13 residues. The germline V gene encodes CDR1 LNHDA and CDR2 SQIVND (reference sequence). Trimming removed 2 bases from V and 7 bases from J, with 11 bases in between. The DNA of the CDR3 is TGTGCCAGTAGTATAAGGGCTCGAATGACCCAGTACTTC. The encoded protein is CASSIRARMTQYF.

V is TRBV18 and J is TRBJ1-5; D is unclear. V was cut by 3 bases and J by 0 bases, with 12 bases left in between. CDR1 is KGHSH and CDR2 is LQKENI in the germline V gene. The CDR3 totals 16 residues. The CDR3 loop is CASSPARDVSNQPQHF. DNA of the CDR3: TGTGCCAGCTCACCCGCACGGGATGTTAGCAATCAGCCCCAGCATTTT.

The rearrangement uses TRBV7-8 and TRBJ2-7; weak D call: TRBD1 (6 bases). This CDR3 has 13 amino acids. Trimming took 7 bases from V and 9 from J, leaving 19 bases between them. CDR1 and CDR2 (germline): SGHVS, FQNEAQ. The CDR3, as DNA: TGTGCCAGCAACACTGGGGGCGTTTTCGGGCAGTACTTC. Translated: CASNTGGVFGQYF.

This chain uses TRBV7-9 with TRBJ2-1, with 8 bases lining up with TRBD2. Germline-derived CDR1 and CDR2 are SEHNR and FQNEAQ (reference sequence). With V trimmed by 2 bases and J by 7 bases, 4 bases remained unmatched. The CDR3 sequence is 14 residues long. In DNA form, the CDR3 reads TGTGCCAGCAGCTTACTCGGGGGGGCGAATGAGCAGTTCTTC. Protein product: CASSLLGGANEQFF.

The chain combines TRBV27 with TRBJ2-1; TRBD1 matches at 12 bases. This CDR3 has 17 residues. The V gene end was trimmed by 6 bases and the J gene end by 0 bases; junction bases not matched to a gene: 6. Germline V gene lookup returns CDR1 MNHEY and CDR2 SMNVEV (reference sequence). In DNA, the CDR3 is TGTGCCAGCAGAAAGGGACAGGGGGCCTCCTCCTACAATGAGCAGTTCTTC. Translated: CASRKGQGASSYNEQFF.

The chain links TRBV6-6 to TRBJ2-5, with D unresolved. Gene TRBJ2-7 matches the end of the DNA better, so the J call may be wrong. Per the germline V gene, CDR1 is MNHNY and CDR2 is SVGAGI (reference sequence). The CDR3 spans 15 residues. The CDR3 DNA sequence: TGTGCCAGCAGTTACATGCGTGCGCCCTCCTACGAGCAGTACTTC. This gives the protein CASSYMRAPSYEQYF.

CDR3 protein: CASSLISAGGGNEQFF. CDR3 sequence (DNA): TGTGCCAGCAGCTTAATTAGCGCCGGGGGGGGCAATGAGCAGTTCTTC. V and J are TRBV7-3 and TRBJ2-1; 8 nucleotides align to TRBD2. The CDR3 length is 16 residues. Trimming took 1 base from V and 6 from J; bases not matched to a gene: 8. Looked up from germline, CDR1 is SGHTA and CDR2 is FQGTGA. The variable domain in full, with the rest retrieved from reference TRBV7-3 and TRBJ2-1, is GAGVSQTPSNKVTEKGKYVELRCDPISGHTALYWYRQSLGQGPEFLIYFQGTGAADDSGLPNDRFFAVRPEGSVSTLKIQRTERGDSAVYLCASSLISAGGGNEQFFGPGTRLTVL.

This clone was counted once. This sequence joins TRBV6-4 and TRBJ1-5, with 7 nucleotides matching TRBD1. Germline CDR1 and CDR2: MRHNA and SNTAGT. The CDR3 length is 16 residues. V was clipped by 2 bases and J by 6 bases; unmatched bases: 10. The chain's CDR3 is CASSDHGRGHVQPQHF. As DNA, the CDR3 is TGTGCCAGCAGTGACCACGGGAGGGGGCATGTTCAGCCCCAGCATTTT.

This clone appeared a single time. J is TRBJ2-1 and V is TRBV4-2, with D tentatively TRBD1 (6 bases). V was clipped by 0 bases and J by 3 bases, with 12 bases between them. The CDR3 covers 16 residues. Germline V CDR1 and CDR2: LGHNA, YNFKEQ. CDR3 amino acids: CASSQDWAGDYNEQFF. CDR3 nucleotide sequence: TGTGCCAGCAGCCAAGATTGGGCAGGGGACTACAATGAGCAGTTCTTC.

The chain joins TRBV15 to TRBJ2-7; 9 bases map to TRBD2. The CDR3 runs to 15 residues. CDR1 and CDR2 from the germline V gene are LNHNV and YYDKDF (reference sequence). J gave up 3 bases and V 2 bases, and 5 bases lay outside the gene matches. CDR3 sequence: CATSRLAGVVYEQYF. In nucleotides, the CDR3 is TGTGCCACCAGCAGATTAGCGGGGGTAGTCTACGAGCAGTACTTC. Full variable domain (remainder filled in from reference TRBV15 and TRBJ2-7): DAMVIQNPRYQVTQFGKPVTLSCSQTLNHNVMYWYQQKSSQAPKLLFHYYDKDFNNEADTPDNFQSRRPNTSFCFLDIRSPGLGDTAMYLCATSRLAGVVYEQYFGPGTRLTVT.